At least ten counts were recorded for the clone carrying this TCR beta chain. This CDR3 is built from 14 residues. Germline V CDR1 and CDR2: MNHEY, SVGEGT. The ends were cut back, 5 bases at V and 6 bases at J, with 13 bases in the middle. This specimen comes from a study of prognosis after radiotherapy for stage I lung cancer. Looking at the study overall: Patients numbered about a dozen men and more than five women, aged roughly 50 to 85 with a median of roughly 70 years.

With two time points in the design, 6 to 7 milliliters of peripheral blood were drawn at each one. Researchers used two-round multiplex PCR to amplify TCR beta CDR3 starting from genomic DNA. TRBV and TRBJ genes each had their own specific primers in first-round PCR. Universal primers went into the second round of PCR. TCRdb itself ran the multiplex PCR reads through MiXCR, one entry per CDR3 protein. Counted here are about 15,000 distinct CDR3 sequences, around 41% occurring once; the ten biggest clones make up about two fifths. The rearrangement joins TRBV6-2 or TRBV6-3 to TRBJ1-4, with unresolved D. This clonotype was sampled from a donor aged 50 or older with non-small cell lung cancer. Material: PBMCs, obtained before or after stereotactic body radiation therapy (not recorded which). The CDR3 DNA reads TGTGCCAGCAGTGCCAAAACGACGGATGAAAAACTGTTTTTT. Its translation is CASSAKTTDEKLFF.